This T cell receptor (beta chain) was sequenced during a study of patients and donors after allogeneic stem cell transplantation. Using its own MiXCR run on the RT-PCR reads, TCRdb lists one record per CDR3 protein. Of approximately 410,000 distinct CDR3 sequences detected, 15% to 20% appear once; the ten largest clones hold less than 9.5%. Germline CDR1 MNHEY, CDR2 SVGAGI. With 0 bases clipped from V and 3 bases from J, the junction kept 9 bases outside the gene matches. The CDR3 length is 18 residues. J is TRBJ1-5 and V is TRBV6-5; TRBD1 aligns across 9 bases. The source material was blood, either unsorted or a sorted T cell fraction (not recorded which). The clonotype comes from a human donor who was either an allogeneic HSCT recipient or a stem cell or donor lymphocyte infusion donor (not recorded which). It is not recorded whose cells these are; they may come from a transplant donor. The CDR3 is CASSYSRKNRGPNQPQHF. DNA for the CDR3: TGTGCCAGCAGTTACTCGCGAAAAAACAGGGGGCCCAATCAGCCCCAGCATTTT.